A selection of T cell receptor beta chains follows, all from one sample in a study of CD8+CD57+ T cells in acquired aplastic anemia. MiXCR, run by TCRdb on the reads, gives a single entry per CDR3 protein. The data hold 200,000 to 300,000 distinct CDR3 sequences, with about 80% observed a single time. Specimen: sorted CD4+, CD8+, or CD8+CD57+ T cells (not recorded which) from PBMCs. These TCRs come from a human donor with aplastic anemia. Each CDR3 is given with its conserved first and last residue. The D gene is left open where the match is weak. The listing skips clone size in some rows; elsewhere it reads once, few, many or a size class.

abundance: few; d_gene: .; j_gene: TRBJ2-5; v_gene: TRBV7-3; CDR3aa: CATSWGSGQDTQYF; CDR3nt: TGTGCCACCAGCTGGGGCTCCGGCCAAGATACCCAGTACTTC
abundance: .; d_gene: TRBD2; j_gene: TRBJ2-1; v_gene: TRBV2; CDR3aa: CASSESSGGTEQFF; CDR3nt: TGTGCCAGCAGCGAATCTAGCGGGGGAACGGAGCAGTTCTTC
abundance: .; d_gene: .; j_gene: TRBJ2-1; v_gene: TRBV7-9; CDR3aa: CASSLAGSYGEDVLTF; CDR3nt: TGTGCCAGCAGCTTGGCGGGTAGCTACGGTGAGGACGTGCTGACCTTC
abundance: .; d_gene: .; j_gene: TRBJ1-1; v_gene: TRBV9; CDR3aa: CASSLAYSNQPQPFF; CDR3nt: TGTGCCAGCAGTTTAGCTTATAGCAATCAGCCCCAGCCTTTCTTT
abundance: .; d_gene: .; j_gene: TRBJ2-3; v_gene: TRBV7-6; CDR3aa: CASTPGVNTGELQYF; CDR3nt: TGTGCCAGCACCCCCGGGGTAAACACCGGAGAGCTGCAGTATTTT
abundance: .; d_gene: TRBD2; j_gene: TRBJ2-5; v_gene: TRBV7-3; CDR3aa: CASSLGGRWGETQYF; CDR3nt: TGTGCCAGCAGTTTAGGCGGGAGGTGGGGAGAGACCCAGTACTTC
abundance: many; d_gene: TRBD2; j_gene: TRBJ2-3; v_gene: TRBV6-4; CDR3aa: CASSDSSGGATDTQYF; CDR3nt: TGTGCCAGCAGTGACTCTAGCGGGGGGGCCACAGATACGCAGTATTTT
abundance: .; d_gene: .; j_gene: TRBJ1-5; v_gene: TRBV2; CDR3aa: CASSEAYSNEPQDF; CDR3nt: TGTGCCAGCAGCGAGGCGTATAGCAACGAGCCCCAGGATTTT
abundance: .; d_gene: TRBD2; j_gene: TRBJ2-7; v_gene: TRBV2; CDR3aa: CASIGRDYEQYF; CDR3nt: TGTGCCAGCATTGGGAGGGACTACGAGCAGTACTTC
abundance: .; d_gene: .; j_gene: TRBJ1-6; v_gene: TRBV19; CDR3aa: CASSIARSTTPLHF; CDR3nt: TGTGCCAGTAGTATCGCCAGGTCGACGACACCCCTCCACTTT
abundance: .; d_gene: .; j_gene: TRBJ2-2; v_gene: TRBV7-8; CDR3aa: CASSFGPDGTALPFF; CDR3nt: TGTGCCAGCAGCTTTGGTCCAGACGGCACAGCCCTGCCCTTTTTT
abundance: .; d_gene: .; j_gene: TRBJ2-2; v_gene: TRBV2; CDR3aa: CASSVATGTGELFF; CDR3nt: TGTGCCAGCAGTGTTGCAACCGGCACCGGGGAGCTGTTTTTT
abundance: .; d_gene: .; j_gene: TRBJ1-1; v_gene: TRBV20-1; CDR3aa: CSVNGGGLNDTEAFF; CDR3nt: TGCAGCGTCAACGGGGGGGGGCTTAATGACACTGAAGCTTTCTTT
abundance: .; d_gene: .; j_gene: TRBJ2-1; v_gene: TRBV7-9; CDR3aa: CASTYQPGGLFF; CDR3nt: TGTGCCAGCACCTACCAACCCGGGGGGCTGTTCTTC
abundance: .; d_gene: .; j_gene: TRBJ1-6; v_gene: TRBV7-9; CDR3aa: CASSFERSGGSEELHF; CDR3nt: TGTGCCAGCAGCTTTGAAAGAAGCGGGGGTAGCGAAGAGCTCCACTTT
abundance: .; d_gene: .; j_gene: TRBJ2-1; v_gene: TRBV7-8; CDR3aa: CASTIGWDHHFF; CDR3nt: TGTGCCAGCACCATTGGGTGGGATCACCATTTCTTC
abundance: .; d_gene: .; j_gene: TRBJ2-1; v_gene: TRBV19; CDR3aa: CASSIASGGDSDEQFF; CDR3nt: TGTGCCAGTAGCATAGCTAGCGGCGGGGACAGCGATGAGCAGTTCTTC
abundance: .; d_gene: .; j_gene: TRBJ2-1; v_gene: TRBV7-4; CDR3aa: CASSLVGTVEYVGQFF; CDR3nt: TGTGCCAGCAGCCTTGTAGGGACGGTCGAGTACGTTGGGCAGTTCTTC
abundance: .; d_gene: TRBD2; j_gene: TRBJ2-1; v_gene: TRBV29-1; CDR3aa: CSVAGRLAPYNEQFF; CDR3nt: TGCAGCGTTGCAGGGAGACTAGCGCCCTACAATGAGCAGTTCTTC
abundance: .; d_gene: TRBD1; j_gene: TRBJ2-2; v_gene: TRBV7-2; CDR3aa: CASSAQGAKNTGELFF; CDR3nt: TGTGCCAGCAGTGCACAGGGGGCAAAGAACACCGGGGAGCTGTTTTTT
abundance: .; d_gene: .; j_gene: TRBJ1-2; v_gene: TRBV7-8; CDR3aa: CASRETGSNYGYGF; CDR3nt: TGTGCCAGCAGAGAGACAGGTTCGAACTATGGGTACGGCTTC
abundance: .; d_gene: .; j_gene: TRBJ1-6; v_gene: TRBV9; CDR3aa: CASSAWWTDNTGALHF; CDR3nt: TGTGCCAGCAGCGCGTGGTGGACAGATAACACCGGGGCCCTCCACTTT
abundance: .; d_gene: .; j_gene: TRBJ2-3; v_gene: TRBV2; CDR3aa: CASGVGGRDTQQYF; CDR3nt: TGTGCCAGCGGCGTCGGGGGCAGAGATACTCAGCAGTATTTT
abundance: once; d_gene: .; j_gene: TRBJ1-6; v_gene: TRBV7-2; CDR3aa: CASSLLPENSPLHF; CDR3nt: TGTGCCAGCAGCTTACTCCCGGAGAATTCACCCCTCCACTTT
abundance: .; d_gene: .; j_gene: TRBJ1-2; v_gene: TRBV2; CDR3aa: CASSHGGTDRQTF; CDR3nt: TGTGCCAGCAGCCACGGGGGCACAGATAGGCAGACTTTT
abundance: .; d_gene: TRBD1; j_gene: TRBJ2-3; v_gene: TRBV7-3; CDR3aa: CASSPNYRGLEQYYF; CDR3nt: TGTGCCAGCAGCCCCAACTACAGGGGGCTGGAGCAGTACTATTTT
abundance: .; d_gene: TRBD1; j_gene: TRBJ1-6; v_gene: TRBV7-8; CDR3aa: CASSQRDRGLNPPLHF; CDR3nt: TGTGCCAGCAGCCAACGGGACAGGGGTCTTAATCCGCCCCTCCACTTT
abundance: .; d_gene: .; j_gene: TRBJ2-7; v_gene: TRBV7-9; CDR3aa: CASRSTGLSYEQYF; CDR3nt: TGTGCCAGCCGATCGACAGGTCTCTCCTACGAGCAGTACTTC
abundance: .; d_gene: .; j_gene: TRBJ1-2; v_gene: TRBV7-9; CDR3aa: CASSQGGYYGYTF; CDR3nt: TGCGCCAGCAGCCAAGGCGGCTACTATGGCTACACCTTC
abundance: .; d_gene: .; j_gene: TRBJ2-3; v_gene: TRBV2; CDR3aa: CASSERRAADTQYF; CDR3nt: TGTGCCAGCAGTGAAAGGCGGGCTGCCGATACGCAGTATTTT
abundance: medium-sized; d_gene: TRBD2; j_gene: TRBJ2-1; v_gene: TRBV19; CDR3aa: CASGLTSGSSNEQFF; CDR3nt: TGTGCCTCAGGACTCACTAGCGGGAGTTCCAATGAGCAGTTCTTC
abundance: few; d_gene: .; j_gene: TRBJ1-2; v_gene: TRBV5-4; CDR3aa: CASSFTRGGGYTF; CDR3nt: TGTGCCAGCAGCTTTACTAGGGGAGGTGGCTACACCTTC
abundance: .; d_gene: .; j_gene: TRBJ2-5; v_gene: TRBV7-9; CDR3aa: CATSRGSENETQYF; CDR3nt: TGTGCCACTAGCAGAGGCAGCGAGAACGAGACCCAGTACTTC
abundance: many; d_gene: .; j_gene: TRBJ1-1; v_gene: TRBV7-8; CDR3aa: CASSLEGGPDTQYFF; CDR3nt: TGTGCCAGCAGCTTAGAGGGAGGACCCGATACGCAGTATTTCTTT
abundance: .; d_gene: .; j_gene: TRBJ1-1; v_gene: TRBV11-3; CDR3aa: CASSLDRAGNNEAYF; CDR3nt: TGTGCCAGCAGCTTAGATCGGGCAGGGAACAATGAAGCTTACTTT
abundance: .; d_gene: TRBD2; j_gene: TRBJ2-3; v_gene: TRBV10-1; CDR3aa: CASRGGGGDKQFF; CDR3nt: TGCGCCAGCAGGGGCGGGGGGGGGGATAAGCAGTTTTTC
abundance: .; d_gene: TRBD2; j_gene: TRBJ2-5; v_gene: TRBV5-1; CDR3aa: CASSLVASGTGDQYF; CDR3nt: TGCGCCAGCAGCTTGGTAGCTAGCGGGACGGGGGACCAGTACTTC
abundance: few; d_gene: TRBD2; j_gene: TRBJ2-7; v_gene: TRBV2; CDR3aa: CASSGLAGGRGEQYF; CDR3nt: TGTGCCAGCAGCGGACTAGCGGGAGGGCGTGGCGAGCAGTACTTC
abundance: .; d_gene: TRBD2; j_gene: TRBJ2-3; v_gene: TRBV12-3/TRBV12-4; CDR3aa: CASREAGGPDMQYF; CDR3nt: TGTGCCAGCAGAGAAGCGGGAGGTCCCGATATGCAGTATTTT
abundance: many; d_gene: TRBD1; j_gene: TRBJ2-1; v_gene: TRBV4-3; CDR3aa: CASSHTRDRGLSEQFF; CDR3nt: TGCGCCAGCAGCCACACCCGGGACAGGGGGCTAAGTGAGCAGTTCTTC
abundance: .; d_gene: TRBD1; j_gene: TRBJ1-2; v_gene: TRBV5-4; CDR3aa: CASSRSRGPSVDYGYTF; CDR3nt: TGTGCCAGCAGCAGGTCCAGGGGGCCCTCGGTAGACTATGGCTACACTTTC
abundance: few; d_gene: .; j_gene: TRBJ1-2; v_gene: TRBV29-1; CDR3aa: CSVEGRDRVYGYTF; CDR3nt: TGCAGCGTTGAAGGGCGGGACCGAGTCTATGGCTACACCTTC
abundance: .; d_gene: .; j_gene: TRBJ1-5; v_gene: TRBV15; CDR3aa: CATRTSGGGGGQPQHF; CDR3nt: TGTGCCACCAGAACCTCCGGGGGGGGTGGGGGTCAGCCCCAGCATTTT
abundance: .; d_gene: .; j_gene: TRBJ1-2; v_gene: TRBV9; CDR3aa: CASSADSASFIPRYTF; CDR3nt: TGTGCCAGCAGCGCCGACAGCGCCTCGTTTATTCCACGCTACACCTTC
abundance: .; d_gene: TRBD2; j_gene: TRBJ2-3; v_gene: TRBV5-1; CDR3aa: CAISPSWVAGRTDTQYF; CDR3nt: TGCGCCATCAGCCCCTCCTGGGTAGCGGGGCGCACAGATACGCAGTATTTT
abundance: .; d_gene: .; j_gene: TRBJ2-6; v_gene: TRBV7-8; CDR3aa: CASSLARVPYTQYVLTF; CDR3nt: TGTGCCAGCAGCTTAGCGAGGGTCCCCTATACGCAGTATGTCCTGACTTTC
abundance: .; d_gene: TRBD1; j_gene: TRBJ2-6; v_gene: TRBV7-8; CDR3aa: CASSLRDSGPDTQLTF; CDR3nt: TGTGCCAGCAGCCTCCGGGACAGCGGACCAGATACGCAGCTGACTTTC
abundance: few; d_gene: TRBD2; j_gene: TRBJ2-3; v_gene: TRBV6-4; CDR3aa: CASSAAGGADTQYF; CDR3nt: TGTGCCAGCAGTGCGGCGGGGGGGGCAGATACGCAGTATTTT
abundance: many; d_gene: .; j_gene: TRBJ2-5; v_gene: TRBV7-8; CDR3aa: CASSRAGGQETQYF; CDR3nt: TGTGCCAGCAGCAGAGCCGGAGGGCAAGAGACGCAGTACTTC
abundance: .; d_gene: .; j_gene: TRBJ2-6; v_gene: TRBV7-6; CDR3aa: CASSLGSDPSGANVLTF; CDR3nt: TGTGCCAGCAGCCTAGGTAGCGACCCCTCTGGGGCCAACGTCCTGACTTTC
abundance: .; d_gene: .; j_gene: TRBJ1-5; v_gene: TRBV7-9; CDR3aa: CASSYARALSPLHF; CDR3nt: TGTGCCAGCAGTTATGCCAGGGCACTTTCACCCCTGCATTTT
abundance: .; d_gene: .; j_gene: TRBJ2-7; v_gene: TRBV7-9; CDR3aa: CAYDAPADHEQYF; CDR3nt: TGCGCCTACGACGCACCGGCGGACCACGAGCAGTACTTC
abundance: .; d_gene: .; j_gene: TRBJ1-6; v_gene: TRBV2; CDR3aa: CASSDRASSYNSPLHF; CDR3nt: TGTGCCAGCAGTGACAGGGCCAGCTCCTATAATTCACCCCTCCACTTT
abundance: .; d_gene: .; j_gene: TRBJ2-3; v_gene: TRBV5-4; CDR3aa: CASSVVAYTQYF; CDR3nt: TGTGCCAGCAGCGTAGTGGCCTATACGCAGTATTTT